This T cell receptor (beta chain) was sequenced in a study of blood T cell repertoires in COVID-19. V was clipped by 6 bases and J by 7 bases; unmatched bases: 3. CDR3 length: 11 residues. Looked up from germline, CDR1 is DFQATT and CDR2 is SNEGSKA (reference sequence). Everyone who took part was 18 to 89 years old, and they came from fewer than 25 US areas. Measured with immunoSEQ multiplex PCR; TCRdb has only the in-frame clones, and not every one. Found here are some 170,000 clones, about 84% of them singletons; the top ten hold roughly 6%. V gene TRBV20-1 combines with J gene TRBJ1-2; 9 bases are a match to TRBD1. The specimen was PBMCs or T cells enriched from blood (not recorded which). The TCR was taken from a man aged 35-49 years who had recovered from COVID-19. This CDR3 is CSAHRGLGYTF. The DNA of the CDR3 is TGCAGTGCCCACAGGGGGCTTGGCTACACCTTC.